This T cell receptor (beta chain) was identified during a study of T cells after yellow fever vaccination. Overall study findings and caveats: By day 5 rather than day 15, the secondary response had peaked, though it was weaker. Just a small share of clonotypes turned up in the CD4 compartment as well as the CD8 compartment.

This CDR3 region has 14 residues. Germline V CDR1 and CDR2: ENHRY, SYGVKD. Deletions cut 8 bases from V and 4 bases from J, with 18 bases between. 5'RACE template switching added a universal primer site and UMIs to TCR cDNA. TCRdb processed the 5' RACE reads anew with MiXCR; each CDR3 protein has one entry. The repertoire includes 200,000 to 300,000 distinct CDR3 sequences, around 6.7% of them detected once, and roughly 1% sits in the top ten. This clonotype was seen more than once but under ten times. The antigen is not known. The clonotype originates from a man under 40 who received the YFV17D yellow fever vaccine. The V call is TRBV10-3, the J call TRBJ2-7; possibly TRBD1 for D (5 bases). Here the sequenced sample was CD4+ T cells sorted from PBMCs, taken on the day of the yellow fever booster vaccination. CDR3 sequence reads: CAIQDSQSTYEQYF. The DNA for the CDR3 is TGTGCCATCCAAGACAGTCAAAGTACTTACGAGCAGTACTTC.